This T cell receptor beta chain was found in a study of CD8 T cells in ankylosing spondylitis. Regarding this clonotype: Its matching antigen is unknown.

Quantitative molecular-barcoded 5'-RACE generated the TCR beta libraries. TCRdb re-analysed the 5' RACE reads in MiXCR, keeping a single row per CDR3 protein. The sample holds about 700,000 distinct CDR3 sequences, around a fifth seen once. Findings of the study overall: Several highly homologous variants made up a TCR beta motif that seemed to typify ankylosing spondylitis blood. From matched ankylosing spondylitis synovial fluid, disease-linked clones were reportedly recovered at significantly enriched levels. As for the disease-linked clones, they showed a CD8+ phenotype and occurred at relatively low frequencies in peripheral blood. Previous work reported some of these motif variants in the synovial fluid and blood of reactive arthritis.

Sequencing was performed on blood, either unsorted or a sorted T cell fraction (not recorded which). The TCR comes from a male donor with ankylosing spondylitis.

The CDR3 nucleotides are TGTGCCAGCAGCTACGACGGAAATTCCTATGGCTACACCTTC. Translation: CASSYDGNSYGYTF. The chain employs TRBV5-6 and TRBJ1-2; D not certain. The length of the CDR3 is 14 residues. CDR1 is SGHDT, CDR2 YYEEEE, per germline. V was clipped by 3 bases and J by 4 bases, with 13 bases between them.